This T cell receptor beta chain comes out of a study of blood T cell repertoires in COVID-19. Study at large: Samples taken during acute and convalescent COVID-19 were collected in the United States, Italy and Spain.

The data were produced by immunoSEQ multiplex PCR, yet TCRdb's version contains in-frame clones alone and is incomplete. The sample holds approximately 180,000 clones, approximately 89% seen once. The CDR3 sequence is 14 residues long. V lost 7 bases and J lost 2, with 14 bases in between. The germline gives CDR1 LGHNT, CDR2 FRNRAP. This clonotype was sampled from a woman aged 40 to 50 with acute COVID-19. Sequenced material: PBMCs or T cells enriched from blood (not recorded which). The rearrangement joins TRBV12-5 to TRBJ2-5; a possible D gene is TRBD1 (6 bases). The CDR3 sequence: CASVGDRLQETQYF. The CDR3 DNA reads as TGTGCTAGTGTTGGAGACAGGCTTCAAGAGACCCAGTACTTC.